Below, 15 T cell receptor beta chains from the same sample are listed, as sequenced in a study of regulatory T cells in long-lasting Graves disease (dated by TCRdb to the early 2020s). Library creation used multiplex PCR. The run used an Illumina HiSeq 4000. CDR3 regions were amplified by Arm-PCR with iRepertoire HTBI primers to construct TCR beta libraries. TCRdb cleaned the public reads at Q25 with fastp, built clones with MiXCR and kept in-frame beta chains. Each CDR3 protein appears once, grouped with its most common genes and DNA. This sample gives about 450,000 distinct CDR3 sequences in total; approximately 16% of them show up just once. The biggest ten clones account for about 10% of the sample. Per the publication, the time point label means: newly diagnosed GD, antithyroid drugs for less than 3 months. RNA was extracted from PBMCs in TRIzol for both TCR sequencing and RNA sequencing. These data were likewise used in another study, on T cells in Graves' hyperthyroidism and ophthalmopathy.

The sequenced sample was peripheral blood mononuclear cells (PBMCs), obtained at new diagnosis, from a patient treated with antithyroid drugs. The source is a woman aged 30 to 39 with Graves disease. Donor details come from another sample of the same person, matched by shared clones.

At least ten counts were recorded for this clonotype. The rearrangement links TRBV7-2 to TRBJ2-1, with D unclear. The CDR3 loop spans 15 amino acids. V lost 7 bases to trimming and J lost 10 bases, with 23 bases between them. Germline values: CDR1 SGHTA, CDR2 FQGNSA. As DNA, the CDR3 is TGTGCCAGCACCAAGGTCCTTGTGGCGTCGGAGGAGCAGTTCTTC. Protein: CASTKVLVASEEQFF.

Many counts were recorded for this clonotype. The chain is built from TRBV29-1 and TRBJ1-1; D is unclear. Trimming took 4 bases from V and 0 from J, leaving 9 bases between them. The germline V gene encodes CDR1 SQVTM and CDR2 ANQGSEA. The CDR3 length is 13 residues. CDR3 sequence: CSVGGVMNTEAFF. CDR3 DNA sequence: TGCAGCGTTGGTGGGGTTATGAACACTGAAGCTTTCTTT. Variable domain in full (rest from reference TRBV29-1 and TRBJ1-1): SAVISQKPSRDICQRGTSLTIQCQVDSQVTMMFWYRQQPGQSLTLIATANQGSEATYESGFVIDKFPISRPNLTFSTLTVSNMSPEDSSIYLCSVGGVMNTEAFFGQGTRLTVV.

In regard to this clonotype: This may be a read error, as it is one base from a much larger clone. The chain's CDR3 is CSARGWTGMNAEAFF. The CDR3 DNA is TGCAGTGCTAGAGGGTGGACAGGGATGAACGCTGAAGCTTTCTTT. The chain links TRBV20-1 to TRBJ1-1, with 8 nucleotides matching TRBD1. Germline V gene lookup returns CDR1 DFQATT and CDR2 SNEGSKA (reference sequence). The CDR3 consists of 15 residues.

With regard to this clonotype: A clone one base away is much larger, so this may be a read error. No conserved phenylalanine or tryptophan ends this CDR3, so it is likely a read error. The chain is built from TRBV6-1 and TRBJ2-3; maybe TRBD2 (6 bases). V lost 6 bases and J lost 0, with 16 bases in between. CDR1 and CDR2 from the germline V gene are MNHNS and SASEGT. The CDR3 extends over 16 amino acids. CDR3 sequence (DNA): TGTGCCAGCAGGGGTCGGGGGACTCCTAGCACAGATACGCAGTATTTG. Translating it yields CASRGRGTPSTDTQYL.

This clonotype was picked up many times. The CDR3 nucleotides read TGTGCCAGCAGTGAGGCAGGGGGCCTGGACTATGGCTACACCTTC. This encodes CASSEAGGLDYGYTF. V gene TRBV2 combines with J gene TRBJ1-2; TRBD1 aligns across 8 bases. The ends lost 3 bases at V and 3 bases at J; junction bases unmatched: 6. This CDR3 contains 15 residues. In germline, CDR1 is SNHLY, CDR2 FYNNEI.

The chain employs TRBV5-6 and TRBJ2-7; D could derive from TRBD1 or TRBD2 (5 bases each). The length of the CDR3 is 15 residues. Trimming took 4 bases from V and 3 from J, leaving 17 bases between them. Germline V gene data show CDR1 as SGHDT and CDR2 as YYEEEE. The CDR3 sequence: CASSPRGEQVYEQYF. The CDR3, as DNA: TGTGCCAGCAGCCCCCGGGGTGAACAGGTCTACGAGCAGTACTTC.

V is TRBV27 and J is TRBJ2-7, with 14 nucleotides matching TRBD2. CDR1 and CDR2 (germline): MNHEY, SMNVEV (reference sequence). The CDR3 extends over 17 amino acids. The junction had 5 bases not matched to a gene; V was cut back by 4 bases and J by 0 bases. CDR3 loop: CASSYRLAGGSSYEQYF. The CDR3, as DNA: TGTGCCAGCAGTTATCGACTAGCGGGGGGGAGCTCCTACGAGCAGTACTTC.

This clonotype has at least ten counts. The chain is built from TRBV12-3 or TRBV12-4 and TRBJ2-6; D call uncertain. Trimming stripped 1 base from V and 0 bases from J, with 10 bases between. This CDR3 comprises 17 residues. Written as DNA, the CDR3 is TGTGCCAGCAGTTTAGTTTCCCTCCGCTCTGGGGCCAACGTCCTGACTTTC. Its translation: CASSLVSLRSGANVLTF.

This rearrangement joins TRBV27 to TRBJ1-2; 7 bases align to TRBD1. The CDR3 has 13 amino acids. CDR1 and CDR2 from the germline V gene are MNHEY and SMNVEV (reference sequence). The V and J ends lost 4 bases and 4 bases, in that order; junction bases with no gene match: 3. The CDR3 loop reads CASSYRDSYGYTF. The DNA of the CDR3 is TGTGCCAGCAGTTACCGGGACAGCTATGGCTACACCTTC.

This clonotype was seen only a few times. The J gene is TRBJ1-2, the V gene TRBV3-1; 7 bases align to TRBD1. The CDR3 contains 16 residues. J was trimmed by 3 bases and V by 1 base; bases with no gene match: 8. Germline values: CDR1 LGHDT, CDR2 YNNKEL (reference sequence). For the CDR3, the DNA is TGTGCCAGCAGCCAAGGCTGGGGACAGATCGACTATGGCTACACCTTC. It specifies CASSQGWGQIDYGYTF.

The table lists this clonotype with a few counts. The CDR3 DNA is TGTGCCAGCAGTTTTATCCTAGCTGGTGAGCAGTTCTTC. Residues: CASSFILAGEQFF. The chain carries TRBV12-3 or TRBV12-4 and TRBJ2-1; TRBD2 is a possible D gene (5 bases). V gave up 3 bases and J gave up 9 bases, with 12 bases separating them. This CDR3 spans 13 amino acids.

In this sample, this clonotype turned up many times. The chain uses TRBV7-2 and TRBJ2-1; 8 bases line up with TRBD2. The CDR3 spans 16 residues. CDR1 and CDR2 from the germline V gene are SGHTA and FQGNSA. V lost 5 bases and J lost 4; bases outside the gene matches: 10. The CDR3 region is CASSPIAGQGYNEQFF. The CDR3 nucleotides read TGTGCCAGCAGCCCCATAGCGGGACAAGGGTACAATGAGCAGTTCTTC. The full variable domain, completed using reference TRBV7-2 and TRBJ2-1, is GAGVSQSPSNKVTEKGKDVELRCDPISGHTALYWYRQSLGQGLEFLIYFQGNSAPDKSGLPSDRFSAERTGGSVSTLTIQRTQQEDSAVYLCASSPIAGQGYNEQFFGPGTRLTVL.

Comment on this clonotype: The junction differs from germline at one of its ends, possibly a read error. The chain is built from TRBV27 and TRBJ2-7; 9 bases align to TRBD2. In germline, CDR1 is MNHEY, CDR2 SMNVEV (reference sequence). The CDR3 has 16 residues. The CDR3 DNA sequence: TGTACCAGCCGTTCGGGGGGGCTAGCGGGAACCTACGAGCAGTACTTC. Amino acid sequence: CTSRSGGLAGTYEQYF.

There are many counts of this clonotype. V and J are TRBV2 and TRBJ2-5, with TRBD2 matching over 8 bases. CDR1 and CDR2 from the germline V gene are SNHLY and FYNNEI. Germline trimming cut 7 bases from V and 4 bases from J; bases unmatched to any gene: 5. The CDR3 has 13 amino acids. DNA for the CDR3: TGTGCCAGCATTCAGCGGGAGCTAGAGACCCAGTACTTC. It specifies CASIQRELETQYF.

This chain connects TRBV20-1 to TRBJ1-5; possible D gene TRBD1, 6 bases. The CDR3 contains 15 residues. V gave up 0 bases and J gave up 4 bases, with 13 bases separating them. Germline values: CDR1 DFQATT, CDR2 SNEGSKA (reference sequence). The CDR3 sequence is CSARDTGGGNQPQHF. DNA of the CDR3: TGCAGTGCTAGAGACACTGGAGGGGGGAATCAGCCCCAGCATTTT.